This entry describes one T cell receptor beta chain. The record originates from a study of blood T cell repertoires in COVID-19. Method: immunoSEQ multiplex PCR; TCRdb's copy keeps in-frame clones and lacks some. The sample lists fewer than 75,000 clones, 80% to 95% occurring once. CDR1 SGHDN and CDR2 FVKESK come from the germline V gene. V dropped 3 bases and J dropped 9; count of bases not matched to a gene: 8. The CDR3 is made up of 15 amino acids. The chain couples TRBV14 to TRBJ1-6; 7 nucleotides line up with TRBD1. The source material was peripheral blood. This TCR was recovered from a man aged 50 to 60 with active COVID-19. CDR3 protein: CASSQLGAGGSPLHF. The CDR3 DNA follows: TGTGCCAGCAGCCAGCTAGGGGCAGGGGGTTCACCCCTCCACTTT.